The clone carrying this TCR beta chain was found many times. Its antigen is unknown. This entry belongs to a study of T-cell reconstitution after alpha-beta-depleted transplantation in children. Trimming pared 2 bases from V and 7 bases from J, leaving 18 bases between. Germline lookup yields CDR1 KGHSH and CDR2 LQKENI. The CDR3 runs 15 residues. General observations from the study: After one year, T-cell counts and TCRbeta diversity mostly came from new T cells. It was reported that alpha-beta T cells came from several hundred expanded graft clones (about two months after transplant).

Unique molecular identifiers were incorporated during preparation of the TCRbeta library. TCRdb ran MiXCR on the PCR reads and lists one entry per CDR3 protein. The top ten hold 5.5% of the sample, which has some 180,000 distinct CDR3 sequences, approximately 7% seen once. Here the sequenced sample was PBMCs, taken before TCRalphabeta/CD19-depleted stem cell transplant. This TCR was recovered from a boy between 2 and 10 years old with acute lymphoblastic leukemia, due to receive a stem cell transplant. V gene TRBV18 combines with J gene TRBJ2-7; unclear D gene. The chain's CDR3 is CASSPTQVAAEEQYF. The CDR3 DNA reads as TGTGCCAGCTCACCAACTCAAGTGGCGGCCGAGGAGCAGTACTTC. The whole variable domain, remainder taken from reference TRBV18 and TRBJ2-7, is NAGVMQNPRHLVRRRGQEARLRCSPMKGHSHVYWYRQLPEEGLKFMVYLQKENIIDESGMPKERFSAEFPKEGPSILRIQQVVRGDSAAYFCASSPTQVAAEEQYFGPGTRLTVT.